Shown below are 5 T cell receptor beta chains from a single sample sequenced in a study of OX40 agonist ivuxolimab in advanced cancers. The protocol was immunoSEQ multiplex PCR, while the TCRdb copy is restricted to in-frame clones and leaves out a portion. The profile shows tens of thousands of clones, 75% to 95% of them singletons. This material consisted of CD4+ or CD8+ T cells sorted from blood, taken in a trial of the OX40 agonist ivuxolimab. The receptors derive from an adult with an advanced solid tumor such as melanoma, head and neck, liver or kidney cancer.

V is TRBV4-1 and J is TRBJ2-3; D gene uncertain. CDR3 length equals 14 residues. Trimming shortened V by 0 bases and J by 7 bases, and 11 bases separated the two germline ends. Germline assignment: CDR1 MGHRA and CDR2 YSYEKL. CDR3 amino acids: CASSQDTWMNTQYF. In DNA form, the CDR3 reads TGCGCCAGCAGCCAAGACACATGGATGAATACGCAGTATTTT.

This chain connects TRBV19 to TRBJ2-1; TRBD1 might be the D (5 bases). The CDR3 runs to 17 residues. The V gene's germline CDR1 is LNHDA and CDR2 SQIVND (reference sequence). V shed 2 bases and J shed 6 bases, with 20 bases lying between them. The CDR3 DNA reads TGTGCCAGTAGTATATCGCGACAGTCTTCGGTGGGCAATGAGCAGTTCTTC. Protein: CASSISRQSSVGNEQFF.

Of note for this clone: Germline and junction disagree at one end, which may indicate a read error. The chain joins TRBV11-2 to TRBJ2-3; 8 nucleotides align to TRBD2. This CDR3 is 14 amino acids long. Germline V lookup: CDR1 SGHAT, CDR2 FQNNGV. CDR3 nucleotide sequence: TGTGCCAGCAGATTAGCGGGGAGGTCAGATACGCAGTATTTT. Its translation: CASRLAGRSDTQYF.

This chain links TRBV5-1 with TRBJ2-3; D not resolved. Germline V gene data show CDR1 as SGHRS and CDR2 as YFSETQ. The CDR3 length is 14 residues. V was shortened by 3 bases and J by 1 base, with 9 bases between the two germline ends. CDR3 sequence (DNA): TGCGCCAGCAGCTCCCGATGGGGCACAGATACGCAGTATTTT. It specifies CASSSRWGTDTQYF.

The chain employs TRBV7-9 and TRBJ2-5, with unresolved D. V gave up 5 bases and J gave up 4 bases, with 17 bases separating them. CDR1 and CDR2 from the germline V gene are SEHNR and FQNEAQ (reference sequence). The CDR3 is 15 amino acids. CDR3 sequence (DNA): TGTGCCAGCAGCCCAAAGACCCGGTTGGGAGAGACCCAGTACTTC. Its translation is CASSPKTRLGETQYF.